The rows below give T cell receptor beta chains drawn from one sample of a study of early T cells in non-severe SARS-CoV-2 infection. TCRdb independently ran MiXCR on the 5' RACE reads; one entry per CDR3 protein. The profile shows 65,000 to 80,000 distinct CDR3 sequences, about 13% of them singletons. The sequenced material came from whole blood. These TCRs come from an adult who was a healthcare worker with PCR-confirmed SARS-CoV-2 infection or an uninfected control (not recorded which). The CDR3 runs from the conserved cysteine through the conserved F or W. A D gene is named only where the DNA matches it firmly. Some rows have no size entry. The others give once, few or many, or a class for an expanded clone.

D	size	V	J	DNA	CDR3
-	many	TRBV7-8	TRBJ1-5	TGTGCCAGCAGCTCTTTTTCCGGACGGAGCAATCAGCCCCAGCATTTT	CASSSFSGRSNQPQHF
-	many	TRBV20-1	TRBJ1-2	TGCAGTGCTCGAAGGTCCGACAACTATGGCTACACCTTC	CSARRSDNYGYTF
-	many	TRBV7-2	TRBJ1-4	TGTGCCAGCAGCCGGATGGAGGACAGATATGAAAAACTGTTTTTT	CASSRMEDRYEKLFF
-	-	TRBV12-3/TRBV12-4	TRBJ2-5	TGTGCCAGCAGTTTAGGGACGCGGAGGGAGACCCAGTACTTC	CASSLGTRRETQYF
-	few	TRBV7-9	TRBJ2-3	TGTGCCAGCACCTTATCCGATACGCAGTATTTT	CASTLSDTQYF
-	-	TRBV29-1	TRBJ2-1	TGCAGCGTTGACGCAGGGCTGGATGAGCAGTTCTTC	CSVDAGLDEQFF
-	many	TRBV5-1	TRBJ2-7	TGCGCCAGCAGCTTGGTACAGTCCCAGGGCGAGCAGTACTTC	CASSLVQSQGEQYF
-	many	TRBV12-3/TRBV12-4	TRBJ2-7	TGTGCCAGCAGCCGTGGAAGGGAGCAGTACTTC	CASSRGREQYF
-	many	TRBV12-3/TRBV12-4	TRBJ1-4	TGTGCCAGCAGTTCGGACTCGCTACGGGAAAAACTGTTTTTT	CASSSDSLREKLFF
TRBD1	-	TRBV2	TRBJ1-5	TGTGCCAGCAGCGAGACAGGGGATTGGAATCAGCCCCAGCATTTT	CASSETGDWNQPQHF
TRBD2	few	TRBV2	TRBJ2-3	TGTGCCAGCAGGGAACTAGCGTCCCCAGATACGCAGTATTTT	CASRELASPDTQYF
TRBD2	many	TRBV20-1	TRBJ2-7	TGCAGTGCCCACCGGACTAGCGGACATTCTGATACCTACGAGCAGTACTTC	CSAHRTSGHSDTYEQYF
-	few	TRBV11-3	TRBJ2-3	TGTGCCAGCAGCCGGACTAACCGACGGACAGATACGCAGTATTTT	CASSRTNRRTDTQYF
-	-	TRBV11-2	TRBJ2-3	TGTGCCAGCAGCTCCCTTAGCGGTCCCACGGATACGCAGTATTTT	CASSSLSGPTDTQYF
-	-	TRBV29-1	TRBJ2-3	TGCAGCGTTGAGCGGGCAGGCACAGATACGCAGTATTTT	CSVERAGTDTQYF
-	-	TRBV11-2	TRBJ2-7	TGTGCCAGCAGCTTGGGTAGTGATGAGCAGTACTTC	CASSLGSDEQYF
TRBD1	-	TRBV28	TRBJ1-2	TGTGGCAGCACCACAGGGGGTTATGGCTACACCTTC	CGSTTGGYGYTF
-	many	TRBV6-5	TRBJ1-1	TGTGCCACTGGGAGGACGTCTGAAGCTTTCTTT	CATGRTSEAFF
TRBD1	-	TRBV27	TRBJ2-7	TGTGCCAGCAGTGCCGGGACAGCCTTCTACGAGCAGTACTTC	CASSAGTAFYEQYF
-	-	TRBV27	TRBJ2-3	TGTGCCAGCAGTCCAGGACAGTACACAGATACGCAGTATTTT	CASSPGQYTDTQYF
-	few	TRBV30	TRBJ2-3	TGTGCCTGGAGTGTAGGTCTCCAGACGATGAGCACAGATACGCAGTATTTT	CAWSVGLQTMSTDTQYF
TRBD1	many	TRBV28	TRBJ2-7	TGTGCCAGCAGCCCCGGGACAGGGGCCTACGAGCAGTACTTC	CASSPGTGAYEQYF
-	many	TRBV7-6	TRBJ2-1	TGTGCCAGCAGCTCCTACAGGGAGGAGCAGTTCTTC	CASSSYREEQFF
TRBD2	-	TRBV6-2/TRBV6-3	TRBJ2-1	TGTGCCAGCAGCTATGTAGCGGGAGGGCCCGGTGAGCAGTTCTTC	CASSYVAGGPGEQFF
-	-	TRBV6-1	TRBJ2-3	TGTGCCAGCAGTGCCGGGACGCGAAGGTCTGATACGCAGTATTTT	CASSAGTRRSDTQYF
TRBD2	few	TRBV4-2	TRBJ2-3	TGTGCCAGCAGCCAAGTTTCGGGACTAGCGGGGGAAGATACGCAGTATTTT	CASSQVSGLAGEDTQYF
-	-	TRBV18	TRBJ1-4	TGTGCCAGCTCACCACTGGGCTGGTCTGAAAAACTGTTTTTT	CASSPLGWSEKLFF
TRBD2	few	TRBV18	TRBJ2-1	TGTGCCAGCTCACCGGGGACTAGCTTGTCCAATGAGCAGTTCTTC	CASSPGTSLSNEQFF
TRBD1	many	TRBV27	TRBJ2-6	TGTGCCAGCAGTTTAATACAGGGGAGCCTGACTTTC	CASSLIQGSLTF
TRBD1	few	TRBV28	TRBJ1-3	TGTGCCAGCAGTTCCTTCGGCCCCAGGACAGGCGGAAACACCATATATTTT	CASSSFGPRTGGNTIYF
TRBD1	many	TRBV27	TRBJ1-6	TGTGCCAGCAGTCCTAATTCGGGACAGGGGAGATCACCCCTCCACTTT	CASSPNSGQGRSPLHF
TRBD1	many	TRBV10-2	TRBJ1-4	TGCGCCAGCAGTATTGGACAGGAGGGTGAAAAACTGTTTTTT	CASSIGQEGEKLFF
TRBD1	-	TRBV6-2/TRBV6-3	TRBJ2-2	TGTGCCAGCAGTTACTCATTAGGGCAGGGGGACACCGGGGAGCTGTTTTTT	CASSYSLGQGDTGELFF
TRBD1	many	TRBV7-9	TRBJ2-1	TGTGCCAGCAGCCCCGGACAGGGGGCGGGGGAGCAGTTCTTC	CASSPGQGAGEQFF
TRBD1	many	TRBV9	TRBJ1-5	TGTGCCAGCAGCGCAGGGGGCTGGCAGCCCCAGCATTTT	CASSAGGWQPQHF
TRBD2	many	TRBV7-2	TRBJ2-7	TGTGCCAGCAGCTTAGCCGCCGGGACTAAAGGGCACGAGCAGTACTTC	CASSLAAGTKGHEQYF
-	-	TRBV21-1	TRBJ2-5	TGTGCCAGCAGCGCGGACCTCGGGACAGACAAAGAGACCCAGTACTTC	CASSADLGTDKETQYF
-	many	TRBV3-1	TRBJ1-2	TGTGCCAGCAGCCAAGGGAGGTCCAACTATGGCTACACCTTC	CASSQGRSNYGYTF
TRBD1	-	TRBV19	TRBJ2-1	TGTGCCAGTAAACCGGGACAGGGGCATCTGAATGAGCAGTTCTTC	CASKPGQGHLNEQFF
TRBD2	few	TRBV15	TRBJ2-3	TGTGCCACCAGCAGAGGAATGATAGCGGGTGGCACAGATACGCAGTATTTT	CATSRGMIAGGTDTQYF
-	-	TRBV6-2/TRBV6-3	TRBJ2-1	TGTGCCAGCAGTCCCCTCGAGGCGGGACGACACAATGAGCAGTTCTTC	CASSPLEAGRHNEQFF
-	-	TRBV29-1	TRBJ2-2	TGCAGCGTGAAGGGGCAGGCCGGCGTGGGCGGGGAGCTGTTTTTT	CSVKGQAGVGGELFF
-	many	TRBV6-2/TRBV6-3	TRBJ2-1	TGTGCCAGCAGTTACGGTCTAATATACAATGAGCAGTTCTTC	CASSYGLIYNEQFF
-	-	TRBV2	TRBJ2-2	TGTGCCAGCAGCCAGGGCCCCGGGGAGCTGTTTTTT	CASSQGPGELFF
-	-	TRBV6-4	TRBJ2-3	TGTGCCAGCAGCGTGGACCTCACAGATACGCAGTATTTT	CASSVDLTDTQYF
TRBD1	few	TRBV6-2/TRBV6-3	TRBJ2-2	TGTGCCAGCAGCCGAACCGGGACAGGGATCGGCACCGGGGAGCTGTTTTTT	CASSRTGTGIGTGELFF
TRBD2	many	TRBV7-9	TRBJ2-7	TGTGCCAGCAGCTTAGGGACTAGCGGGGACCTTGATTACGAGCAGTACTTC	CASSLGTSGDLDYEQYF
-	-	TRBV6-2/TRBV6-3	TRBJ1-5	TGTGCCAGCAGTTACTCTGCCCATCAGCCCCAGCATTTT	CASSYSAHQPQHF
TRBD2	-	TRBV4-1	TRBJ2-3	TGCGCCAGCAGCCAAGAGGCGGTAGCGGGAGGGGATACGCAGTATTTT	CASSQEAVAGGDTQYF
TRBD1	once	TRBV7-6	TRBJ1-2	TGTGCCAGCAGCTTAGATCAGGGGGAGCTTGGCTACACCTTC	CASSLDQGELGYTF
TRBD1	many	TRBV29-1	TRBJ2-5	TGCAGCGGAAAGGACAGGGAACCCCAGTACTTC	CSGKDREPQYF
TRBD1	many	TRBV20-1	TRBJ1-2	TGCAGTGCGACGGGACAGGACAGGGCTGCTGGCTACACCTTC	CSATGQDRAAGYTF
TRBD2	-	TRBV10-3	TRBJ2-7	TGTGCCATGGCTAGCGCTAGCGGGAATGGACGGGAGCAGTACTTC	CAMASASGNGREQYF
TRBD1	-	TRBV6-1	TRBJ2-1	TGTGCCAGCAGTGGGGGGACAGGTCACAATGAGCAGTTCTTC	CASSGGTGHNEQFF
TRBD1	few	TRBV20-1	TRBJ1-2	TGCAGTGCACCCTCAGGGGGAGGCTACACCTTC	CSAPSGGGYTF
TRBD2	many	TRBV20-1	TRBJ2-1	TGCAGTGCTAGAGATATTACAGCGGGAGTGCTGTTCTTC	CSARDITAGVLFF
TRBD2	-	TRBV10-2	TRBJ2-3	TGCGCCAGCAGTGACTCCCCCCTAGCGGGAGGTGGAGATACGCAGTATTTT	CASSDSPLAGGGDTQYF
-	-	TRBV25-1	TRBJ1-6	TGTGCCAGCAGTGAATTGGGTGATGGATCACCCCTCCACTTT	CASSELGDGSPLHF
-	-	TRBV7-6	TRBJ2-2	TGTGCCAGCAGCCCAGGGTGGGGCATCGGGGAGCTGTTTTTT	CASSPGWGIGELFF
-	-	TRBV28	TRBJ2-3	TGTGCCAGCAGAGCGGCGGGACTAGATACGCAGTATTTT	CASRAAGLDTQYF